This T cell receptor beta chain was profiled in a study of response to subunit inactivated influenza vaccine. Study results and limitations: Authors proposed each seasonal influenza vaccination draws in few new T cells.

Germline CDR1 is SQVTM and CDR2 is ANQGSEA. The CDR3 has 11 amino acids. V lost 5 bases and J lost 5, with 9 bases in between. MiXCR, run by TCRdb on the RT-PCR reads, gives a single entry per CDR3 protein. The table lists about 570,000 distinct CDR3 sequences, 12% of them singletons. At least ten counts were recorded for this clonotype. The antigen is not known. The source material was PBMCs from blood, sampled on the day of vaccination. The chain is built from TRBV29-1 and TRBJ2-5, with D maybe TRBD1 (6 bases). The receptor comes from a man aged 45-65 years who received an inactivated influenza vaccine. In DNA, the CDR3 is TGCAGCGTTATGCAGGGGGAGACCCAGTACTTC. Amino acid sequence: CSVMQGETQYF.